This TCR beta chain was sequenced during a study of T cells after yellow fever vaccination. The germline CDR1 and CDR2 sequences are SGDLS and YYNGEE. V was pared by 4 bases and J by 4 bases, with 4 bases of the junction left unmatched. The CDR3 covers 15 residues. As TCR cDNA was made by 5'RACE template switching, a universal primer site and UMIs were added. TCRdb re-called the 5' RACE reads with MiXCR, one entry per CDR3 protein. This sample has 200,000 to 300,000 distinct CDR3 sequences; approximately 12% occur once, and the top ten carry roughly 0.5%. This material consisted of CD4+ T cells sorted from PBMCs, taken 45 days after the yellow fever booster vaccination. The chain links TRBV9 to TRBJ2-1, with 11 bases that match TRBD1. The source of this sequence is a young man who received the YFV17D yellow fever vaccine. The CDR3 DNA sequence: TGTGCCAGCAGCACGGGACAGGGGGTTTACAATGAGCAGTTCTTC. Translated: CASSTGQGVYNEQFF.